This TCR beta chain emerged from a study of memory CD4+ T cells and cytomegalovirus serostatus. This table comes from immunoSEQ multiplex PCR, and its TCRdb copy is limited to in-frame clones, with some not included. This table has about 54,000 clones, about 73% appearing once. Single viable CD3+CD4+CD8-CD45RO+ cells were sorted as the memory CD4+ T cells. Serum IgG to CMV pp150, pp28, p38 and p52 defined serostatus. The J segment lost 3 bases and the V segment lost 5 bases, leaving 2 bases of the junction unmatched. The germline CDR1 and CDR2 sequences are SGHTA and FQGNSA. The CDR3 is 14 residues long.

The receptor comes from an adult in good health and CMV-seropositive. Sequencing input: memory CD4+ T cells from blood. The rearrangement links TRBV7-2 to TRBJ2-7; TRBD2 agrees at 12 bases. CDR3 sequence reads: CASSTSGRLYEQYF. Written as DNA, the CDR3 is TGTGCCAGCAGCACTAGCGGGAGGCTCTACGAGCAGTACTTC.